This entry concerns a single TCR beta chain. Per the authors' pipeline: Reference gene primers were amplified, and this amplification served to estimate nucleated cell counts. The table came from immunoSEQ multiplex PCR; TCRdb's copy has only in-frame clones and leaves some out. Clone size and the V and J calls come from that table; the DNA yielded D and trimming. The sample contains around 310,000 clones, nearly 90% of which appear only once. The CDR3 length is 14 residues. Germline lookup yields CDR1 SEHNR and CDR2 FQNEAQ (reference sequence). The V and J ends lost 2 bases and 4 bases, in that order; junction bases with no gene match: 3. This sample was taken from a study of blood T cell repertoires in COVID-19. Study information: T cells, B-cell-depleted T cells, or PBMCs supplied cDNA or gDNA.

This study enrolled people aged about 18 to 90 from approximately 24 US geographic areas. Participants' own reports of clinical history determined their cohort assignment. Sequencing input: PBMCs or T cells enriched from blood (not recorded which). This rearrangement joins TRBV7-9 to TRBJ1-2; 8 nucleotides line up with TRBD1. The receptor was derived from a woman in her twenties or thirties who had recovered from COVID-19. CDR3 in DNA: TGTGCCAGCAGCTTATCAGGGGGCGTCTATGGCTACACCTTC. Protein product: CASSLSGGVYGYTF.